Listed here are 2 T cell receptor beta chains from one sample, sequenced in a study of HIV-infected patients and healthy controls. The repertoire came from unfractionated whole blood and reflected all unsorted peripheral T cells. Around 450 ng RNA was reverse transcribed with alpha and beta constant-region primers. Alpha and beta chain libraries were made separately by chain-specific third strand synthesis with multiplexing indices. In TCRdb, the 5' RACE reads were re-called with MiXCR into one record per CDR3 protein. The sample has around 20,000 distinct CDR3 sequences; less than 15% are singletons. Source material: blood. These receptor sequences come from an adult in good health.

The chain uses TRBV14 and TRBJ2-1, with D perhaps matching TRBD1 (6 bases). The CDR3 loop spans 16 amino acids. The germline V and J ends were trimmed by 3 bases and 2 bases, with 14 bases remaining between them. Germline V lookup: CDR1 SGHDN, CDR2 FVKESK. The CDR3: CASSQHLDRPYNEQFF. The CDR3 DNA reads TGTGCCAGCAGCCAGCATTTAGACAGGCCCTACAATGAGCAGTTCTTC.

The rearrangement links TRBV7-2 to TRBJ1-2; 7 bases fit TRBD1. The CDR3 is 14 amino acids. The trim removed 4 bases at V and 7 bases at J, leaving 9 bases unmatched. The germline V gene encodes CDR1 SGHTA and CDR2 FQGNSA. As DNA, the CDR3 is TGTGCCAGCAGCTCACGACAGGGCTTGGCTGGCTACACCTTC. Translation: CASSSRQGLAGYTF. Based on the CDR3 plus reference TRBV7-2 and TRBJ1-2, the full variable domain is GAGVSQSPSNKVTEKGKDVELRCDPISGHTALYWYRQSLGQGLEFLIYFQGNSAPDKSGLPSDRFSAERTGGSVSTLTIQRTQQEDSAVYLCASSSRQGLAGYTFGSGTRLTVV.